This T cell receptor beta chain comes out of a study of blood T cell repertoires in COVID-19. Turning to the study itself: The United States, Italy and Spain supplied acute and convalescent COVID-19 samples. PBMCs, B-cell-depleted T cells, or T cells were the source of the cDNA or gDNA that made up the material.

The protocol was immunoSEQ multiplex PCR, while the TCRdb copy is restricted to in-frame clones and leaves out a portion. The table shows some 150,000 clones, with around 82% occurring only once. The receptor was isolated from a human donor in a cohort sampled during active COVID-19. The sample taken for sequencing was peripheral blood.

In DNA, the CDR3 is TGTGCCAGCAGCGGGGAGAGGAACACTGAAGCTTTCTTT. Its translation: CASSGERNTEAFF. This chain joins TRBV7-9 and TRBJ1-1; D is unclear. CDR1 is SEHNR, CDR2 FQNEAQ, per germline (reference sequence). The V end lost 5 bases, the J end lost 1 base, and 8 bases lay between the germline ends. The CDR3 runs to 13 residues.